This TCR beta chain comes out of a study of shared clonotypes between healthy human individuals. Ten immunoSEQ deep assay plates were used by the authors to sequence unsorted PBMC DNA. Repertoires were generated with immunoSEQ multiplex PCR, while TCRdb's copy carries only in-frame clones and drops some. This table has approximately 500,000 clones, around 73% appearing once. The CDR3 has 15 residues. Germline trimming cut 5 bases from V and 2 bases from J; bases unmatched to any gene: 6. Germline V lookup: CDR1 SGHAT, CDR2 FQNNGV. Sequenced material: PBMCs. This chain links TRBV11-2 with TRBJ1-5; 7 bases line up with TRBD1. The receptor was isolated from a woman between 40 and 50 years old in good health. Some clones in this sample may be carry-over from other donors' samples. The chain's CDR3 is CASSHRDSRNQPQHF. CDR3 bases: TGTGCCAGCAGCCACCGGGACAGTCGCAATCAGCCCCAGCATTTT.